This T cell receptor beta chain was recovered during a study of human T cells and chemical hapten exposure. CDR1 is DFQATT and CDR2 is SNEGSKA in the germline V gene (reference sequence). V dropped 6 bases and J dropped 5; count of bases not matched to a gene: 3. The CDR3 spans 13 residues. Noted time point: patch test 3, about 24 weeks after DPC sensitization. The treatment: therapeutic diphenylcyclopropenone sensitization with weekly scalp DPC. TCRdb reprocessed the RACE reads with MiXCR, giving one entry per CDR3 protein. The sample holds about 200,000 distinct CDR3 sequences, approximately 24% seen once.

The clonotype originates from a woman aged 40 to 50 with alopecia areata. Some clones in this sample may be carry-over from other donors' samples. The rearrangement links TRBV20-1 to TRBJ2-7, with TRBD2 identical over 14 bases. The sample was whole blood, taken in connection with sensitization to the hapten diphenylcyclopropenone (DPC). CDR3 region: CSALGLAGDEQYF. CDR3 coding DNA: TGCAGTGCACTGGGACTAGCGGGAGACGAGCAGTACTTC.